Sequencing of this T cell receptor beta chain was carried out in a study of blood T cell repertoires in COVID-19. About the research overall: Acute-phase and convalescent COVID-19 samples originated in the United States, Italy and Spain. PBMCs, B-cell-depleted T cells, or T cells provided the cDNA or gDNA that made up the material.

Germline CDR1 SGHAT, CDR2 FQNNGV. The junction had 11 bases not matched to a gene; V was cut back by 5 bases and J by 2 bases. The CDR3 runs 17 residues. In the authors' methods: Reference gene primer amplification yielded estimated nucleated cell counts. Using immunoSEQ multiplex PCR, the repertoire was profiled, and TCRdb retains in-frame clones only, with some absent. The DNA was the basis for D and trimming; V, J and clone size are from that table. Of some 150,000 clones listed, about 86% were seen once; the top ten hold roughly 3.5%. This receptor was obtained from a man in his sixties or seventies with acute or convalescent COVID-19. The sequencing sample was made of peripheral blood. The V call is TRBV11-2, the J call TRBJ1-5; TRBD1 matches at 8 bases. The CDR3 bases are TGTGCCAGCAGCCCCTCAGGACAGGGCTATGGCAATCAGCCCCAGCATTTT. This translates into CASSPSGQGYGNQPQHF.